The source of this TCR beta chain is a study of cytomegalovirus exposure and HLA in healthy donors. Across the study: The approximately 110 validation repertoires and the approximately 640 first-cohort repertoires shared a platform, a later analysis reported. Findings and limits, study-wide: Reports showed the classifier diagnosing cytomegalovirus status with high specificity and sensitivity. Cytomegalovirus association was assigned to more than 150 TCR beta chains. It was confirmed in vitro that a few of the CMV-associated chains were specific for CMV antigens.

Data came from immunoSEQ multiplex PCR; TCRdb stores just in-frame clones and leaves some out. The data hold about 180,000 clones, with roughly 85% observed a single time. The CDR3 runs 15 residues. Germline values: CDR1 SGHDT, CDR2 YYEEEE. Trimming removed 4 bases from V and 0 bases from J; junction bases left unmatched: 6. Comment on this clone: Its antigen remains unknown.

The sequence was obtained from a man younger than 30 in good health and CMV-seropositive. The specimen sequenced was PBMCs. The chain couples TRBV5-6 to TRBJ2-7; 8 nucleotides line up with TRBD1. This CDR3 is CASSRTGFASYEQYF. DNA of the CDR3: TGTGCCAGCAGCAGGACAGGGTTTGCCTCCTACGAGCAGTACTTC. The complete variable domain, with remaining parts taken from reference TRBV5-6 and TRBJ2-7, reads DAGVTQSPTHLIKTRGQQVTLRCSPKSGHDTVSWYQQALGQGPQFIFQYYEEEERQRGNFPDRFSGHQFPNYSSELNVNALLLGDSALYLCASSRTGFASYEQYFGPGTRLTVT.